This section outlines one T cell receptor beta chain sequence together with its context. Under the authors' procedure: Nucleated cell number was recorded as an estimate derived from reference gene primer amplification. TCRdb's copy holds only in-frame clones and misses some; the assay was immunoSEQ multiplex PCR. V and J calls plus clone size are reproduced from that table; the DNA served to infer D and trimming. Here the sample spans 120,000 to 150,000 clones, approximately 80% being singletons. These data belong to a study of blood T cell repertoires in COVID-19. Across the whole study: Spain, Italy and the United States supplied samples that represented acute and convalescent COVID-19.

Germline assignment: CDR1 SNHLY and CDR2 FYNNEI. V trimming: 6 bases; J trimming: 3 bases; junction bases outside the gene matches: 6. The CDR3 spans 15 residues. Sequencing used peripheral blood. The TCR was taken from a man between 60 and 75 years old with active or convalescent COVID-19. The chain uses TRBV2 and TRBJ2-2; 8 bases align to TRBD1. The CDR3 sequence: CASSPRTGYTGELFF. The CDR3 DNA reads as TGTGCCAGCAGCCCAAGGACAGGGTACACCGGGGAGCTGTTTTTT.